Each of the 8 T cell receptor beta chains below was sequenced from the same sample in a study of T cell repertoires in cytomegalovirus infection. Using its own MiXCR run on the reads, TCRdb lists one record per CDR3 protein. Of roughly 640,000 distinct CDR3 sequences detected, 24% appear once; the ten largest clones hold 8%. Sequences were obtained from CD8+ T cells from PBMCs. The source of these receptors is a human donor in good health (CMV status not recorded). Some clones in this sample may be carry-over from other donors' samples.

This clonotype was seen at least ten times. The V and J genes are TRBV14 and TRBJ2-3, with D possibly TRBD2 on 7 matching bases. This CDR3 is 15 amino acids long. Germline CDR1 is SGHDN and CDR2 is FVKESK. The V gene lost 4 bases and the J gene lost 4 bases, with 15 bases spanning the gap. The CDR3 protein is CASSPYREGADTQYF. CDR3 bases: TGTGCCAGCAGCCCCTACAGGGAGGGGGCAGATACGCAGTATTTT.

The table lists this clonotype with many counts. The chain is built from TRBV6-5 and TRBJ1-1, with TRBD1 identical over 8 bases. The CDR3 spans 13 residues. Germline V gives CDR1 MNHEY, CDR2 SVGAGI. After removal of 5 bases from V and 4 bases from J, the junction contained 3 bases not matched to a gene. The CDR3 DNA sequence: TGTGCCAGCAGTCCCCAGGGGGCCACTGAAGCTTTCTTT. Translated, it gives CASSPQGATEAFF.

This clonotype came up a few times. The chain carries TRBV25-1 and TRBJ1-2, with D tentatively TRBD1 (6 bases). V was clipped by 6 bases and J by 8 bases, with 13 bases between them. CDR3 size: 12 residues. Germline CDR1 MGHDK, CDR2 SYGVNS. CDR3 sequence (DNA): TGTGCCAGCAGGCCTTGGGGGGGCGGCTACACCTTC. This gives the protein CASRPWGGGYTF.

In its sample, this clonotype was seen many times. This chain joins TRBV7-2 and TRBJ1-5; no reliable D call. CDR1 is SGHTA, CDR2 FQGNSA, per germline. The CDR3 contains 17 residues. V lost 1 base to trimming and J lost 4 bases, with 17 bases between them. CDR3 in amino acids: CASSLGAPGFSNQPQHF. The CDR3 DNA reads TGTGCCAGCAGCTTAGGTGCACCGGGCTTCTCTAATCAGCCCCAGCATTTT.

This rearrangement joins TRBV27 to TRBJ2-1; TRBD2 matches 10 bases. Unmatched junction bases numbered 4, after V lost 2 bases and J lost 0 bases. CDR1 is MNHEY and CDR2 is SMNVEV in the germline V gene (reference sequence). This CDR3 has 17 amino acids. The DNA for the CDR3 is TGTGCCAGCAGTTTAGTTAGCGGGGGGTTCTCCTACAATGAGCAGTTCTTC. The encoded protein is CASSLVSGGFSYNEQFF.

This chain uses TRBV29-1 with TRBJ2-6; D not resolved. With 5 bases removed from V and 4 bases from J, the gap between germline ends came to 3 bases. CDR1 and CDR2 from the germline V gene are SQVTM and ANQGSEA. The CDR3 covers 11 residues. This chain's CDR3 is CSVTGANVLTF. In DNA, the CDR3 is TGCAGCGTTACCGGGGCCAACGTCCTGACTTTC.

There are a few counts of this clonotype. V is TRBV6-6 and J is TRBJ1-2; the D is unclear. Germline-derived CDR1 and CDR2 are MNHNY and SVGAGI (reference sequence). The CDR3 loop spans 12 amino acids. The V gene lost 8 bases and the J gene lost 9 bases, with 16 bases spanning the gap. CDR3 nucleotides: TGTGCCAGCCTGGTCCTAGAGGATCGCTACACCTTC. Amino acids: CASLVLEDRYTF.

In this sample, this clonotype turned up many times. The chain joins TRBV7-6 to TRBJ2-5, with D possibly called TRBD1 or TRBD2 (5 bases each). Germline CDR1 SGHVS, CDR2 FNYEAQ. V lost 1 base and J 2 bases, leaving 11 bases between the germline ends. The CDR3 length is 15 residues. In DNA, the CDR3 is TGTGCCAGCAGCTTAGTTTCCGGGACGCAAGAGACCCAGTACTTC. Its protein product is CASSLVSGTQETQYF.